This TCR beta chain was retrieved from a study of cytomegalovirus exposure and HLA in healthy donors. Worth noting for this clone: Its antigen is unidentified.

The PCR contained 60 Vbeta and 13 Jbeta primers. The assay was immunoSEQ multiplex PCR, and TCRdb's table has in-frame clones only and misses some. This sample yields fewer than 150,000 clones, of which 74% are seen a single time; around 5.5% belongs to the top ten. Regarding the study as a whole: The records held CMV serostatus as the only immune exposure information. A later analysis reportedly found fewer N-insertions in an Asian-associated ancestry cluster than the approximately 700-donor mean. A missense DCLRE1C variant was associated with V- and J-gene trimming of TCR beta chains in a later analysis, and an independent cohort replicated the association.

V was pared by 4 bases and J by 4 bases, with 7 bases of the junction left unmatched. The CDR3 loop spans 15 amino acids. In germline, CDR1 is ENHRY, CDR2 SYGVKD. Sequencing used PBMCs. This receptor was identified in a woman between 50 and 59 years old in good health and CMV-seropositive. The chain recombines TRBV10-3 with TRBJ2-3; 8 nucleotides agree with TRBD2. The CDR3 is CAISARAGDSDTQYF. CDR3 DNA: TGTGCCATCAGTGCTCGAGCGGGGGACTCAGATACGCAGTATTTT.